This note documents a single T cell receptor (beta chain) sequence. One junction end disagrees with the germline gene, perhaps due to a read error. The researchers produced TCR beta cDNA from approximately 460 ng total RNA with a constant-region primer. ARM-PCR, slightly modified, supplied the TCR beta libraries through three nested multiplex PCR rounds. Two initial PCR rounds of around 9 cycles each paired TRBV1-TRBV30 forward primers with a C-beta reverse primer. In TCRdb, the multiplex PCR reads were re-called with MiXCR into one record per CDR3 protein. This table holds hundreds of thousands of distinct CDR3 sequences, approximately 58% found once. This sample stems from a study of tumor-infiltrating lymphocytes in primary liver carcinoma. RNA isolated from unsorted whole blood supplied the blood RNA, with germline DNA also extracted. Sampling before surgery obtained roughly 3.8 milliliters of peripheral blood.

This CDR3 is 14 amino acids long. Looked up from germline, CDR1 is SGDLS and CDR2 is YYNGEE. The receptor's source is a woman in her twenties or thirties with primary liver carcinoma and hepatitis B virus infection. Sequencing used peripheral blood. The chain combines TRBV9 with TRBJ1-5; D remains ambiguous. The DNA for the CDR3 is TGTGCCAGCAGCGTAGCTTCGGGAGATCAGCTCCAGCATTTT. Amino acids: CASSVASGDQLQHF.